The rows below give T cell receptor beta chains drawn from one sample of a study of radiation and T cells in renal cell carcinoma. Clones were read by immunoSEQ multiplex PCR, and TCRdb kept only the in-frame ones, dropping some. The data show 40,000 to 60,000 clones, about 80% seen once. The sequencing here drew on blood, taken from a patient whose treatment included radiotherapy and nephrectomy. These receptor sequences come from a woman between 70 and 85 years old with renal cell carcinoma. The CDR3 runs from the conserved cysteine through the conserved F or W. A D gene is named only where the DNA matches it firmly. Clone size appears in some rows only: once, few, many, or a class for an expanded clone.

v_call: TRBV4-3; clone_size: -; d_call: -; j_call: TRBJ1-1; cdr3_aa: CASSQEAQGGEAFF; cdr3_nt: TGCGCCAGCAGCCAAGAGGCACAGGGTGGGGAAGCTTTCTTT
v_call: TRBV2; clone_size: -; d_call: -; j_call: TRBJ2-1; cdr3_aa: CASRGGAYQFF; cdr3_nt: TGTGCCAGCAGGGGGGGGGCTTACCAGTTCTTC
v_call: TRBV6-6; clone_size: once; d_call: -; j_call: TRBJ2-3; cdr3_aa: CASSPKLPDTQYF; cdr3_nt: TGTGCCAGCAGTCCCAAACTGCCAGATACGCAGTATTTT
v_call: TRBV4-2; clone_size: -; d_call: -; j_call: TRBJ1-1; cdr3_aa: CASSRVITGTENTEAFF; cdr3_nt: TGTGCCAGCAGCCGAGTAATTACCGGGACCGAGAACACTGAAGCTTTCTTT
v_call: TRBV29-1; clone_size: -; d_call: -; j_call: TRBJ2-5; cdr3_aa: CSAGGQGQETQYF; cdr3_nt: TGCAGCGCTGGTGGCCAGGGGCAAGAGACCCAGTACTTC
v_call: TRBV9; clone_size: once; d_call: -; j_call: TRBJ2-7; cdr3_aa: CASSVGNQGSEQYF; cdr3_nt: TGTGCCAGCAGCGTAGGAAACCAGGGGAGCGAGCAGTACTTC
v_call: TRBV18; clone_size: -; d_call: -; j_call: TRBJ1-1; cdr3_aa: CASSPQGDTEAFF; cdr3_nt: TGTGCCAGCTCACCACAGGGGGACACTGAAGCTTTCTTT
v_call: TRBV5-4; clone_size: -; d_call: -; j_call: TRBJ1-1; cdr3_aa: CASSRPGASNTEAFF; cdr3_nt: TGTGCCAGCAGCCGGCCAGGGGCCTCAAACACTGAAGCTTTCTTT
v_call: TRBV5-1; clone_size: -; d_call: -; j_call: TRBJ2-2; cdr3_aa: CASSLVLGRGELFF; cdr3_nt: TGCGCCAGCAGCTTGGTCCTCGGCAGGGGTGAGCTGTTTTTT
v_call: TRBV7-9; clone_size: -; d_call: -; j_call: TRBJ1-4; cdr3_aa: CASSLGSGGTNEKLFF; cdr3_nt: TGTGCCAGCAGCTTAGGGTCCGGGGGGACTAATGAAAAGCTGTTTTTT
v_call: TRBV27; clone_size: -; d_call: -; j_call: TRBJ2-7; cdr3_aa: CASSAQGYHEQYF; cdr3_nt: TGTGCCAGCAGTGCACAGGGTTACCACGAGCAGTACTTC
v_call: TRBV29-1; clone_size: -; d_call: TRBD1; j_call: TRBJ2-5; cdr3_aa: CSVAGGTEETQYF; cdr3_nt: TGCAGCGTTGCAGGGGGAACTGAAGAGACCCAGTACTTC
v_call: TRBV19; clone_size: once; d_call: -; j_call: TRBJ1-4; cdr3_aa: CASRAPATNEKLFF; cdr3_nt: TGTGCCAGTAGGGCGCCAGCAACTAATGAAAAACTGTTTTTT
v_call: TRBV7-9; clone_size: few; d_call: -; j_call: TRBJ1-5; cdr3_aa: CASSLSVYQPQHF; cdr3_nt: TGTGCCAGCAGCTTATCGGTGTATCAGCCCCAGCATTTT
v_call: TRBV6-6; clone_size: -; d_call: -; j_call: TRBJ2-5; cdr3_aa: CASRTMVGTSQETQYF; cdr3_nt: TGTGCCAGCCGAACGATGGTTGGAACGAGCCAAGAGACCCAGTACTTC
v_call: TRBV5-1; clone_size: -; d_call: -; j_call: TRBJ2-5; cdr3_aa: CASSYFSGQETQYF; cdr3_nt: TGCGCCAGCAGCTATTTCAGCGGACAAGAGACCCAGTACTTC
v_call: TRBV6-1; clone_size: -; d_call: TRBD2; j_call: TRBJ2-7; cdr3_aa: CASSGLSGARVHYEQYF; cdr3_nt: TGTGCCAGCAGTGGACTTAGCGGGGCAAGAGTACACTACGAGCAGTACTTC
v_call: TRBV7-2; clone_size: -; d_call: -; j_call: TRBJ2-1; cdr3_aa: CASSLAAYNEQFF; cdr3_nt: TGTGCCAGCAGCTTAGCGGCCTACAATGAGCAGTTCTTC
v_call: TRBV7-8; clone_size: once; d_call: -; j_call: TRBJ1-5; cdr3_aa: CASSLALGRGRNQPQHF; cdr3_nt: TGTGCCAGCAGCTTAGCGCTTGGGAGGGGACGCAATCAGCCCCAGCATTTT
v_call: TRBV28; clone_size: -; d_call: TRBD1; j_call: TRBJ2-3; cdr3_aa: CASSSSGQGTDTQYF; cdr3_nt: TGTGCCAGCAGTTCATCCGGACAGGGCACAGATACGCAGTATTTT
v_call: TRBV5-5; clone_size: -; d_call: -; j_call: TRBJ2-2; cdr3_aa: CASSLSGRNTGELFF; cdr3_nt: TGTGCCAGCAGCCTCAGCGGGCGGAACACCGGGGAGCTGTTTTTT